Each of the 15 T cell receptor beta chains below was sequenced from the same sample in a study of PD-L1 blockade in urothelial cancer. Sequenced by immunoSEQ multiplex PCR; TCRdb stores in-frame clones only, minus some. The sample yields about 120,000 clones, roughly 89% seen once. Time point of the sample: peripheral blood 6 weeks after treatment start. The sample consisted of PBMCs, taken around atezolizumab (anti-PD-L1) treatment. Receptors originate from a man in his 60s with urothelial cancer.

The chain has TRBV7-8 and TRBJ2-3; TRBD2 matches at 11 bases. V shed 3 bases, J shed 6 bases, and the junction held 11 bases outside the gene matches. The CDR3 is 17 amino acids. The germline V gene has CDR1 SGHVS and CDR2 FQNEAQ. The CDR3 DNA follows: TGTGCCAGCAGCTTCAGCCCACTAGCGGGAGATGCGGATACGCAGTATTTT. Translating it yields CASSFSPLAGDADTQYF.

The chain uses TRBV28 and TRBJ1-2, with a tentative D call TRBD1 (6 bases). Per germline, CDR1 MDHEN and CDR2 SYDVKM. The CDR3 is 16 amino acids. V shed 5 bases and J shed 1 base, with 17 bases lying between them. CDR3 residues: CASSLLAGGHNYGYTF. The DNA for the CDR3 is TGTGCCAGCAGTCTGCTGGCCGGGGGGCATAACTATGGCTACACCTTC.

The chain carries TRBV7-9 and TRBJ2-1, with 8 bases aligning to TRBD2. CDR3 size: 15 residues. V shed 4 bases and J 7 bases; nucleotides not matched to a gene: 9. Per germline, CDR1 SEHNR and CDR2 FQNEAQ (reference sequence). The CDR3 DNA reads TGTGCCAGCAGCTCCGGGACTAGTGTAATTAATGAGCAGTTCTTC. It encodes CASSSGTSVINEQFF.

The chain uses TRBV9 and TRBJ1-1; TRBD1 might be the D (5 bases). The CDR3 extends over 13 amino acids. The ends were cut back, 4 bases at V and 6 bases at J, with 13 bases in the middle. Germline V lookup: CDR1 SGDLS, CDR2 YYNGEE. The CDR3 spells CASSQVDSPEAFF. CDR3 sequence (DNA): TGTGCCAGCAGCCAAGTTGACAGTCCTGAAGCTTTCTTT.

V is TRBV5-1 and J is TRBJ2-5; 11 bases agree with TRBD1. The CDR3 spans 16 residues. The J segment lost 5 bases and the V segment lost 1 base, leaving 7 bases of the junction unmatched. Germline V CDR1 and CDR2: SGHRS, YFSETQ. CDR3: CASSLQGQGAWETQYF. CDR3 DNA sequence: TGCGCCAGCAGCTTGCAAGGACAGGGGGCTTGGGAGACCCAGTACTTC.

CDR3 nucleotide sequence: TGTGCCAGCAGCTTGACTAGCGGGAGTTCCTCCTACAATGAGCAGTTCTTC. Translating it yields CASSLTSGSSSYNEQFF. The chain carries TRBV5-4 and TRBJ2-1, with TRBD2 identical over 11 bases. The CDR3 sequence is 17 residues long. In germline, CDR1 is SGHNT, CDR2 YYREEE (reference sequence). With 1 base clipped from V and 0 bases from J, the junction kept 3 bases outside the gene matches.

The rearrangement joins TRBV10-3 to TRBJ1-5; perhaps TRBD1 as D (6 bases). V was shortened by 6 bases and J by 3 bases, with 9 bases between the two germline ends. The CDR3 is 13 amino acids. CDR1 and CDR2 from the germline V gene are ENHRY and SYGVKD. The chain's CDR3 is CAIRAGDNQPQHF. For the CDR3, the DNA is TGTGCCATCAGGGCAGGGGACAATCAGCCCCAGCATTTT.

V usage is TRBV5-1 and J usage is TRBJ2-3; 8 nucleotides line up with TRBD2. The germline V gene encodes CDR1 SGHRS and CDR2 YFSETQ. Germline trimming cut 0 bases from V and 1 base from J; bases unmatched to any gene: 10. The CDR3 is made up of 18 amino acids. This CDR3 reads CASSLAGRAGAGTDTQYF. CDR3 sequence (DNA): TGCGCCAGCAGCTTGGCAGGCAGAGCGGGGGCGGGCACAGATACGCAGTATTTT. The full variable domain, its missing parts supplied by reference TRBV5-1 and TRBJ2-3, is KAGVTQTPRYLIKTRGQQVTLSCSPISGHRSVSWYQQTPGQGLQFLFEYFSETQRNKGNFPGRFSGRQFSNSRSEMNVSTLELGDSALYLCASSLAGRAGAGTDTQYFGPGTRLTVL.

The J gene is TRBJ1-1, the V gene TRBV4-2, with D uncertain. The V end was cut by 6 bases, the J end by 1 base, with 9 bases between. There are 13 residues in the CDR3. Germline CDR1 LGHNA, CDR2 YNFKEQ. This CDR3 is CASSPVWNTEAFF. CDR3 sequence (DNA): TGTGCCAGCAGTCCAGTGTGGAACACTGAAGCTTTCTTT.

A few counts support this clone. The chain is built from TRBV19 and TRBJ1-1; TRBD1 aligns across 7 bases. The CDR3 loop spans 14 amino acids. Per the germline V gene, CDR1 is LNHDA and CDR2 is SQIVND (reference sequence). After removal of 2 bases from V and 6 bases from J, the junction contained 6 bases not matched to a gene. The CDR3 loop is CASSIRGQYSEAFF. The CDR3 coding sequence is TGTGCCAGTAGTATAAGGGGGCAGTACTCTGAAGCTTTCTTT.

The rearrangement joins TRBV27 to TRBJ2-3; TRBD2 matches 7 bases. The germline gives CDR1 MNHEY, CDR2 SMNVEV (reference sequence). Losses at the gene ends were 5 bases for V and 4 bases for J; bases not matched to a gene: 12. This CDR3 spans 16 amino acids. CDR3 in amino acids: CASSPPTRTRPDTQYF. The CDR3 coding sequence is TGTGCCAGCAGTCCTCCCACCCGGACTAGACCAGATACGCAGTATTTT.

The chain carries TRBV5-1 and TRBJ2-1; 7 nucleotides agree with TRBD1. Germline values: CDR1 SGHRS, CDR2 YFSETQ. V was pared by 0 bases and J by 5 bases, with 5 bases of the junction left unmatched. The CDR3 loop spans 15 amino acids. Written as DNA, the CDR3 is TGCGCCAGCAGCTTGGGACAGGGTAGCCACAATGAGCAGTTCTTC. This codes for CASSLGQGSHNEQFF.

This chain connects TRBV28 to TRBJ2-1; D perhaps matches TRBD2 (5 bases). CDR1 and CDR2 (germline): MDHEN, SYDVKM. V lost 5 bases and J 8 bases, leaving 16 bases between the germline ends. The CDR3 spans 14 residues. The CDR3 sequence is CASSPGSYGDEQFF. The DNA of the CDR3 is TGTGCCAGCAGTCCGGGATCCTATGGGGATGAGCAGTTCTTC.

The chain employs TRBV6-5 and TRBJ1-2; weak D call: TRBD1 (5 bases). This CDR3 comprises 15 residues. CDR1 is MNHEY, CDR2 SVGAGI, per germline. Trimming took 0 bases from V and 2 from J, leaving 10 bases between them. The CDR3 DNA reads as TGTGCCAGCAGTTACTCGTGGGGGGGAAACTATGGCTACACCTTC. Its translation: CASSYSWGGNYGYTF.

The CDR3 region has the DNA TGTGCCAGCAGCGCATGGACAGGGTTAAACACTGAAGCTTTCTTT. Protein: CASSAWTGLNTEAFF. The rearrangement links TRBV5-8 to TRBJ1-1; 8 nucleotides agree with TRBD1. The CDR3 sequence is 15 residues long. The ends lost 4 bases at V and 2 bases at J; junction bases unmatched: 7. Germline-derived CDR1 and CDR2 are SGHTS and YDEGEE. The full variable domain, completed using reference TRBV5-8 and TRBJ1-1, is EAGVTQSPTHLIKTRGQQATLRCSPISGHTSVYWYQQALGLGLQFLLWYDEGEERNRGNFPPRFSGRQFPNYSSELNVNALELEDSALYLCASSAWTGLNTEAFFGQGTRLTVV.